This TCR beta chain was observed in a study of shared clonotypes between healthy human individuals. The CDR3 extends over 13 amino acids. From germline, CDR1 is SGHDN and CDR2 FVKESK. V lost 2 bases and J 8 bases, leaving 12 bases between the germline ends. CD45RO-negative CD8 cells positively selected for CCR7 made up the naive population, which excluded terminally differentiated effector memory CD45RA+ cells. The assay was immunoSEQ multiplex PCR, and TCRdb's table has in-frame clones only and misses some. The profile shows millions of clones, more than 85% of them singletons. Findings of the study overall: The generation probabilities recorded for non-shared clonotypes fell below those of clonotypes shared by all four donors.

Regarding this clone: The antigen is not known.

The sample comprised naive CD8+ T cells from PBMCs. The gene calls are TRBV14 and TRBJ1-2, with no clear D. The clonotype originates from a young man in good health. Some clones in this sample may be carry-over from other donors' samples. CDR3 nucleotide sequence: TGTGCCAGCAGCCAATACGGGAGTACGGGCTACACCTTC. This sequence encodes CASSQYGSTGYTF.